This TCR beta chain was identified in a study of blood T cell repertoires in COVID-19. Study summary: The United States, Italy and Spain were the sources of the acute and convalescent COVID-19 samples. PBMCs, B-cell-depleted T cells, or T cells provided the cDNA or gDNA that made up the material.

Trimming took off 0 bases at V and 5 bases at J, with 5 bases between the two ends. Germline V CDR1 and CDR2: SGDLS, YYNGEE. This CDR3 has 13 amino acids. Seattle patients were enrolled while actively infected and followed longitudinally. Original processing methods: Amplification of reference gene primers was used by the study to estimate nucleated cell counts. Using immunoSEQ multiplex PCR, the repertoire was profiled, and TCRdb retains in-frame clones only, with some absent. D and trimming were read from the DNA, whereas the V and J calls and clone size are those reported in that table. The repertoire includes about 160,000 clones, just under 90% of them detected once, and under 13% sits in the top ten.

Material for sequencing was peripheral blood. The clonotype comes from a woman in her 70s with COVID-19, enrolled during active disease. This rearrangement joins TRBV9 to TRBJ2-2, with D unresolved. The CDR3 DNA reads TGTGCCAGCAGCGTAGAACAGACCGGGGAGCTGTTTTTT. It yields the protein CASSVEQTGELFF.